There are many counts of the clone carrying this TCR beta chain. The antigen is undetermined. The data are from a study of neurological immune-mediated disorders. Regarding the study as a whole: There was no association between the multiple sclerosis repertoire cluster and any clinical or MRI feature.

The cDNA was generated through 5'RACE incorporating 10-nucleotide random UMIs. TCRdb fed the 5' RACE reads into MiXCR, producing one record per CDR3 protein. Counted here are about 66,000 distinct CDR3 sequences, about 4% occurring once; the ten biggest clones make up 1% to 1.5%. CDR1 MGHRA and CDR2 YSYEKL come from the germline V gene. V was shortened by 0 bases and J by 6 bases, with 9 bases between the two germline ends. This CDR3 has 13 residues. The chain recombines TRBV4-1 with TRBJ2-7, with D possibly TRBD1 on 5 matching bases. The sequenced sample was PBMCs. The TCR was taken from a man aged 25 to 40 with multiple sclerosis. DNA for the CDR3: TGCGCCAGCAGCCAAGATTGGGGCTCCGAGCAGTACTTC. It specifies CASSQDWGSEQYF.